Included here is one T cell receptor (beta chain) sequence, with context. Its recognized antigen is unknown. No clone much larger than this one lies a single base away; base qualities are absent. The cohort consisted of 650 to 850 healthy bone marrow donors. Cohort members were all nominally healthy when sampled, although unrecorded immune exposures were likely present. The donor tested CMV seropositive and was one of the 289 seropositive cohort members. A peripheral blood sample was provided by each donor, and peripheral blood mononuclear cells were used for TCR beta sequencing. Genomic DNA extraction from the blood cell samples was performed with the Qiagen DNeasy Blood Extraction Kit. This sample is drawn from a study of cytomegalovirus exposure and HLA in healthy donors (dated 2017 in TCRdb). Study-level background: In an earlier analysis of 550 to 750 of the donors, approximately 300 Gb of sequence data and 100 million or so unique TCR beta sequences from about 180 million T cells were reported. An early release covering roughly 640 HLA-typed donors comprised roughly 300 gigabases of sequencing data and approximately 80 million unique TCR sequences. On average, about 240,000 unique TCR beta nucleotide sequences were sequenced per donor among 398 genotyped donors of the cohort, with roughly 20% of those sequences being non-productive. Donor age, sex, ethnicity and CMV serostatus were compiled alongside the repertoire data. To predict cytomegalovirus infection status, the study brought together high-throughput TCR immunosequencing, statistical association of individual TCRs with disease status, and machine learning. All discovery cohort repertoires had been generated on a single sequencing platform. The study used immunosequencing to profile the T cell repertoires of several hundred subjects and linked those repertoires to cytomegalovirus serostatus. Of the 300 to 450 genotyped donors, 80% to 90% were placed in the genetic ancestry cluster associated with self-reported Caucasian donors. HLA typing covered class I and class II loci at four-digit resolution. To study patterns of TCR occurrence, a later analysis re-analyzed previously published TCR beta repertoires from under 750 donors and added high-resolution HLA genotyping. The aim of the study was to test whether cataloging public T cell receptors could identify signatures of past pathogen exposure. Along with the approximately 600-subject first cohort, a separate validation cohort of over 90 different subjects was used. Typing coverage differed by locus: A, B, C, DRB1 and DQB1 were typed in roughly 620-630 donors, DQA1 in 500 to 550, DPA1 in 600 to 610, and DPB1 in just under 490. Rather than drawing on any new phenotypic data, the later analysis identified candidate immune exposures from TCR beta sequences and the way those sequences occurred across donors. Several DR-DQ haplotypes were handled as single units for association and clustering because linkage in the cohort was strong. In a later genetic analysis, genome-wide SNP genotypes for about three fifths of the roughly 670 donors were used, and that subset was treated as a discovery cohort. An earlier analysis of about 600 of the donors used high-throughput TCR beta sequencing to judge whether each TCR beta V gene segment behaved as functional or pseudogenic.

What the authors observed across the whole study: Presence/absence analyses assumed roughly uniform sequencing depth across donors, an assumption that may not hold. An earlier analysis of around 500 of the donors showed that most TCR beta V segments appeared in productive rearrangements either about 87% or about 30% of the time, which broadly matched IMGT annotations. In this cohort, only TCR beta chains were sequenced, and detectable features were limited by the absence of alpha or paired-chain data. Linkage disequilibrium might explain the correlated functional status among segregating V segments, but an unknown experimental factor could not be ruled out. The only immune exposure information available for the cohort was CMV serostatus. A group of highly shared sequence variants was considered likely to be a technical artifact of the sequencing pipeline. A further reported finding was that TCR beta sequences accurately predicted the HLA-A and HLA-B alleles for most subjects in the first cohort. HLA typing was unavailable for some donors at each locus, so association tests used only the typed subset. When HLA alleles, especially DR and DQ, strongly co-occurred, attributing TCR associations to individual alleles was difficult. In both the original and validation cohorts, the classifier was reported to diagnose cytomegalovirus status with high specificity and sensitivity. The earlier analysis of 450 to 700 of the donors excluded 15 to 20 rarely observed V segments, including chromosome 9 orphons, because counts were too low. In a later analysis, most CMV-associated TCR beta chains were found to appear HLA-restricted, with HLA associations seemingly driven largely by CMV exposure. In a later genetic analysis, a missense DCLRE1C variant was associated with V-gene and J-gene trimming of TCR beta chains, and the association was replicated in an independent cohort. Most TCR sequences were observed very rarely across donors, whereas some public TCRs were present in many individuals. The study gave a list of under 200 TCR beta chains associated with cytomegalovirus. The authors suggested that the approach could potentially be extended to other disease states and immunological phenotypes. At a false discovery rate of 0.05, a later analysis linked some 18,000 TCR beta sequences to specific HLA alleles. A later analysis found that TCR association rates varied across HLA loci, with DRB1 alleles showing the most associated TCRs and HLA-C alleles the fewest. Several of the top co-occurrence clusters appeared to be linked to parvovirus B19, influenza, CMV and Epstein-Barr virus, according to a later analysis. Compared with equally common non-associated chains, HLA-associated TCR beta chains in a later analysis were more clonally expanded and had lower generation probabilities. Compared with the approximately 670-donor mean, donors in an Asian-associated ancestry cluster had fewer N-insertions in productive TCRs, according to a later genetic analysis. Because the 87-base-pair reads could not distinguish some IMGT-functional V segments, including TRBV6-2 and TRBV6-3, those segments were excluded. Three of the identified cytomegalovirus-associated TCR beta chains were confirmed in vitro to be specific for cytomegalovirus antigens.

Receptors were amplified or captured by the immunoSEQ multiplex PCR assay. The multiplex PCR relied on a mix of 60 forward primers for TCR Vbeta segments and 13 reverse primers for TCR Jbeta segments. Amplification of the CDR3 region of rearranged TCR beta genes was performed with a multiplex PCR assay on genomic DNA. The Illumina HiSeq System was used to sequence the amplified TCR beta libraries as 87-base-pair reads. On the authors' methods: A later analysis tallied 75 million to 85 million unique TCR beta chains across the approximately 670 repertoires, and some 10 million of those chains were shared by two or more donors. Raw reads were error-corrected and collapsed into unique sequences by a nearest-neighbor algorithm in which closely related sequences were merged to remove PCR and sequencing errors. CDR3 sequences were aligned to IMGT reference sequences to assign V, D and J gene segments. For a sequence to be retained, at least a six-nucleotide match to both a V gene segment and a J gene segment was required. Rearrangements were classified as productive when the CDR3 lacked stop codons and remained in frame with V and J, and all other rearrangements were classified as non-productive. CDR3 was defined according to IMGT convention as the region running from the second conserved V-encoded cysteine to the conserved J-encoded phenylalanine. The earlier analysis of fewer than 750 of the donors excluded sequences that lacked an unambiguous match to a single V gene segment. An earlier analysis of 550 to 650 of the donors classified V segments as functional when productive rearrangements were above 56.7% and as segregating when the standard deviation between donors was above 5%. A statistical classification framework was developed to diagnose cytomegalovirus status using the catalog of TCR beta chain sequences. A later analysis assigned V and J genes by comparing TCR nucleotide sequences with IMGT/GENE-DB human TR gene sequences. Using the TCRdist pipeline, a later analysis assigned CDR3 sequences along with most-parsimonious VDJ recombination scenarios. In a later analysis, each TCR beta chain was defined by its CDR3 amino acid sequence together with its V-gene family, and reads without a unique V-gene family were excluded. To address suspected cross-contamination and a sequencing artifact, a later analysis removed over 500 highly shared, low-generation-probability nucleotide sequences. In a later analysis, a clonal expansion index for each public chain was calculated from normalized within-repertoire ranks of inferred template counts. In a later analysis, generation probabilities were computed with a VDJ recombination model fitted to out-of-frame rearrangements, and the resulting probabilities were checked against IGoR. Hypergeometric tests were used in a later analysis to score TCR-TCR, TCR-HLA and TCR-CMV co-occurrence, with a repertoire-size bias correction applied to the TCR pairs. In a later analysis, false discovery rates were estimated by permuting HLA or CMV assignments 20 times. In a later analysis, co-occurring TCRs were grouped using DBSCAN, and TCRdist sequence similarity was added for clustering within HLA-allele-positive subsets. For co-occurrence clustering, repertoires with fewer than 30,000 or more than 120,000 public chains were excluded, along with 5 or 6 repertoires with anomalous nucleotide sharing. In TCRdb, the immuneACCESS table is reduced to in-frame sequences with V and J assigned. These tables do not hold every clone; where another copy was compared, an unresolved V gene accounts for under half, and the others remain unexplained. Clone size and the V and J calls come from that table; the DNA yielded D and trimming. The sample profile shows approximately 140,000 clones; 79% of them were found once. The biggest ten clones account for roughly 6.7% of the sample.

From the cysteine through the phenylalanine, the CDR3 covers 14 amino acids. Only the CDR3 DNA stays, 42 bases, in frame from base 1. The germline V gene sets CDR1 to LGHNA and CDR2 to YNFKEQ. V is cut by 0 bases and J by 6 bases, and the space between the germline ends is 9 bases. The receptor comes from a man between 45 and 60 years old in good health and CMV-seropositive. The V and J genes are TRBV4-2 and TRBJ2-1, with no confident D gene call. Sequences were obtained from PBMCs. The CDR3 region has the sequence CASSQDFLGNEQFF. In nucleotides, the sequence is TGTGCCAGCAGCCAAGATTTCCTAGGCAATGAGCAGTTCTTC.